These 10 T cell receptor beta chains were all obtained from the same sample, sequenced in a study of blood T cell repertoires in COVID-19. Libraries were prepared by immunoSEQ multiplex PCR; TCRdb keeps only in-frame clonotypes and omits some of them. The sample consists of about 64,000 clones, 88% of them appearing once. Sequenced material: peripheral blood. Every receptor here comes from a woman aged 55-70 years with COVID-19, enrolled during active disease.

This clone has a handful of counts. This sequence joins TRBV6-7 and TRBJ2-7, with unresolved D. TRBV6-7 is recorded as an ORF, its role being uncertain. V lost 4 bases and J lost 2, with 3 bases in between. The CDR3 is 11 residues long. CDR3 nucleotides: TGTGCCAGCAGTTTCACCTACGAGCAGTACTTC. Amino acids: CASSFTYEQYF.

V is TRBV9 and J is TRBJ1-2; the D is unclear. Germline CDR1 and CDR2: SGDLS and YYNGEE. The CDR3 is made up of 15 amino acids. With 2 bases removed from V and 8 bases from J, the gap between germline ends came to 19 bases. This CDR3 is CASSVSYRESQGYTF. In DNA form, the CDR3 reads TGTGCCAGCAGCGTCAGCTATCGGGAGAGTCAGGGCTACACCTTC.

This rearrangement joins TRBV19 to TRBJ2-1, with TRBD2 matching over 11 bases. CDR1 is LNHDA, CDR2 SQIVND, per germline (reference sequence). There are 14 residues in the CDR3. J was trimmed by 3 bases and V by 6 bases; bases with no gene match: 1. The CDR3 reads CASRLAGGYNEQFF. DNA of the CDR3: TGTGCCAGTAGGCTAGCGGGAGGCTACAATGAGCAGTTCTTC.

The table lists this clone with a count of one. The V call is TRBV14, the J call TRBJ2-1; D remains ambiguous. The V gene's germline CDR1 is SGHDN and CDR2 FVKESK. The CDR3 has 14 residues. V lost 1 base and J 4 bases, leaving 8 bases between the germline ends. CDR3 residues: CASSQGDFYNEQFF. CDR3 nucleotide sequence: TGTGCCAGCAGCCAAGGTGACTTTTACAATGAGCAGTTCTTC. Looking up the rest from reference TRBV14 and TRBJ2-1 gives the full variable domain: EAGVTQFPSHSVIEKGQTVTLRCDPISGHDNLYWYRRVMGKEIKFLLHFVKESKQDESGMPNNRFLAERTGGTYSTLKVQPAELEDSGVYFCASSQGDFYNEQFFGPGTRLTVL.

This clone was counted a few times. The chain joins TRBV3-1 (or the pseudogene TRBV3-2) to TRBJ1-5; TRBD1 agrees at 12 bases. V gave up 2 bases and J gave up 4 bases; unmatched junction bases: 6. Per germline, CDR1 LGHDT and CDR2 YNNKEL (reference sequence). CDR3 size: 17 residues. Here the CDR3 DNA reads TGTGCCAGCAGCCAAAGCCGGGACAGGGGGCCTAATCAGCCCCAGCATTTT. It encodes CASSQSRDRGPNQPQHF.

The chain is built from TRBV30 and TRBJ1-5; possibly TRBD1 for D (5 bases). From germline, CDR1 is GTSNPN and CDR2 SVGIG (reference sequence). Trimming left V 0 bases short and J 5 bases short, with 14 bases between. This CDR3 has 15 residues. CDR3 protein: CAWSVGVGMDQPQHF. In nucleotides, the CDR3 is TGTGCCTGGAGTGTAGGGGTAGGGATGGATCAGCCCCAGCATTTT.

The CDR3 sequence is CASSSRQTGGYEQYF. The DNA for the CDR3 is TGTGCCAGCAGCTCTCGACAGACAGGCGGCTACGAGCAGTACTTC. This rearrangement joins TRBV3-1 (or the pseudogene TRBV3-2) to TRBJ2-7; D is possibly TRBD1 (6 bases). CDR1 and CDR2 (germline): LGHDT, YNNKEL (reference sequence). The CDR3 has 15 residues. Trimming stripped 5 bases from V and 3 bases from J, with 17 bases between.

The chain uses TRBV9 and TRBJ2-6; D is perhaps TRBD2 (6 bases). The germline V and J ends were trimmed by 3 bases and 1 base, with 17 bases remaining between them. The CDR3 length is 18 residues. CDR1 and CDR2 (germline): SGDLS, YYNGEE. CDR3 coding DNA: TGTGCCAGCAGCGCTCGTCCCGGGACTGTATCTGGGGCCAACGTCCTGACTTTC. It yields the protein CASSARPGTVSGANVLTF. The full variable domain, in which reference TRBV9 and TRBJ2-6 provide the parts outside the CDR3, is DSGVTQTPKHLITATGQRVTLRCSPRSGDLSVYWYQQSLDQGLQFLIQYYNGEERAKGNILERFSAQQFPDLHSELNLSSLELGDSALYFCASSARPGTVSGANVLTFGAGSRLTVL.

The chain joins TRBV4-1 to TRBJ1-5; D call uncertain. V was clipped by 0 bases and J by 2 bases, with 11 bases between them. The CDR3 has 16 residues. Germline CDR1 and CDR2: MGHRA and YSYEKL. The CDR3 reads CASSQEILRGNQPQHF. CDR3 in DNA: TGCGCCAGCAGCCAAGAAATCTTGAGGGGCAATCAGCCCCAGCATTTT.

In DNA form, the CDR3 reads TGCGCCAGCAGGCCGGGGGAGGACTATGGCTACACCTTC. As protein: CASRPGEDYGYTF. This sequence joins TRBV4-1 and TRBJ1-2; the D gene is possibly TRBD1 (5 bases). V shed 6 bases and J shed 3 bases, with 11 bases lying between them. CDR3 length equals 13 residues. Per the germline V gene, CDR1 is MGHRA and CDR2 is YSYEKL.